Listed below are T cell receptor beta chains from one sample, sequenced in a study of T-cell memory formation after mild COVID-19. TCRdb re-called the 5' RACE reads through MiXCR, storing one row per CDR3 protein. This table has 450,000 to 650,000 distinct CDR3 sequences, about 20% appearing once. Source material: PBMCs or a T cell subset sorted from them (not recorded which). The receptors derive from an adult woman who had mild COVID-19 (a few samples of this study predate the infection). Cell type and time point are not known. The CDR3 runs from the conserved cysteine through the conserved F or W. The D gene is left open where the match is weak. Clone size appears in some rows only: once, few, many, or a class for an expanded clone.

v_gene	d_gene	abundance	j_gene	CDR3nt	CDR3aa
TRBV5-1	.	few	TRBJ2-7	TGCGCCAGCAGCTTGGGAGGTAATAGCGTGCAATACGAGCAGTACTTC	CASSLGGNSVQYEQYF
TRBV5-1	.	.	TRBJ2-3	TGCGCCAGCAGCTCGCCTGACACCCGGGACAAGGAACGGGGCACAGATACGCAGTATTTT	CASSSPDTRDKERGTDTQYF
TRBV3-1	.	.	TRBJ2-3	TGTGCCAGCAGCCTAAGACAGGCAGATACGCAGTATTTT	CASSLRQADTQYF
TRBV19	TRBD2	.	TRBJ2-1	TGTGCCAGTACCATATCTCCCGCGGGAGCGGGATGGGATGAGCAGTTCTTC	CASTISPAGAGWDEQFF
TRBV2	.	.	TRBJ2-7	TGTGCCAGCAGGATGGACGGTGAGCAGTACTTC	CASRMDGEQYF
TRBV27	TRBD1	.	TRBJ1-1	TGTGCCAGCAGTGATGGGACAGTGGCTGAAGCTTTCTTT	CASSDGTVAEAFF
TRBV11-2	.	many	TRBJ2-1	TGTGCCAGCAGCAAGGACTTGAGCTCCTACAATGAGCAGTTCTTC	CASSKDLSSYNEQFF
TRBV6-6	.	.	TRBJ2-3	TGTGCCAGCAGTTACTCGATGGGTATATCGGGAGGCACAGATACGCAGTATTTT	CASSYSMGISGGTDTQYF
TRBV24-1	TRBD1	few	TRBJ1-1	TGTGCCACCAGTGATTTGTTCGGACAGGGGGGAGCTTTCTTT	CATSDLFGQGGAFF
TRBV20-1	TRBD2	few	TRBJ2-5	TGCAGTGCTAGAGATCTTCTAGCGGGAGTCCAAGAGACCCAGTACTTC	CSARDLLAGVQETQYF
TRBV4-1	TRBD1	few	TRBJ1-6	TGCGCCAGCAGCCAAAAGGGACAGCATAATTCACCCCTCCACTTT	CASSQKGQHNSPLHF
TRBV20-1	.	few	TRBJ1-4	TGCAGTGCTAGAGACGACCGGAGTGAAAAACTGTTTTTT	CSARDDRSEKLFF
TRBV7-2	.	.	TRBJ2-5	TGTGCCAGCAGCTTACTTGGAGACAAGAGGCGGGCGATTAGTCGAGAGACCCAGTACTTC	CASSLLGDKRRAISRETQYF
TRBV6-6	.	.	TRBJ2-7	TGTGCCAGCAGTTGGGGACTGGGCGCCTACGAGCAGTACTTC	CASSWGLGAYEQYF
TRBV19	.	.	TRBJ2-2	TGTGCTTCCGGGACAGCAAGTCGGGGGGACACCGGGGAGCTGTTTTTT	CASGTASRGDTGELFF
TRBV18	.	few	TRBJ2-1	TGTGCCAGCTCACCACCGGGCTCTCGAGGGGAGCAGTTCTTC	CASSPPGSRGEQFF
TRBV10-3	.	.	TRBJ1-2	TGTGCCATCAGTGAGTCGGCGGACATTTCCTATGGCTACACCTTC	CAISESADISYGYTF
TRBV5-1	TRBD1	few	TRBJ1-1	TGCGCCAGCAGCGAAACAGGGGCGGGGAACACTGAAGCTTTCTTT	CASSETGAGNTEAFF
TRBV6-5	.	few	TRBJ2-1	TGTGCCAGCAGTTACCAGGGAGGTGAGCAGTTCTTC	CASSYQGGEQFF
TRBV20-1	.	many	TRBJ2-7	TGCAGTGCTAGCAGGGACACCTACGAGCAGTACTTC	CSASRDTYEQYF
TRBV3-1	.	few	TRBJ2-3	TGTGCCAGCAGCCAAGGAGATTCGCGGGCAATCACGCAGTATTTT	CASSQGDSRAITQYF
TRBV20-1	TRBD2	many	TRBJ2-2	TGCAGTGCTAGACAATGGACTAGCGGGGAGCTGTTTTTT	CSARQWTSGELFF
TRBV29-1	.	few	TRBJ2-3	TGCAGCGCAAGGACGGTGCCGGATACGCAGTATTTT	CSARTVPDTQYF
TRBV7-9	.	.	TRBJ2-5	TGTGCCAGCAGCCACCTGGGTAGCGGCGAAGAGACCCAGTACTTC	CASSHLGSGEETQYF
TRBV6-2/TRBV6-3	TRBD2	few	TRBJ2-1	TGTGCCAGCAGTTACCTAAGGACTAGCGGCCGCAATGAGCAGTTCTTC	CASSYLRTSGRNEQFF
TRBV12-3/TRBV12-4	TRBD1	.	TRBJ1-3	TGTGCCAGCAGAACTCGCCTCCTGGACAGGGTTATTGACACCATATATTTT	CASRTRLLDRVIDTIYF
TRBV4-2	.	.	TRBJ1-2	TGTGCCAGCAACCCGACGGTGAGAGCTAACTATGGCTACACCTTC	CASNPTVRANYGYTF
TRBV10-3	TRBD1	once	TRBJ2-1	TGTGCCATCAGTGAGTCGGTGGGACAGACACCCTATGAGCAGTTCTTC	CAISESVGQTPYEQFF
TRBV18	.	once	TRBJ2-2	TGTGCCAGCTCAGCGAAAAAGGGCACCGGGGAGCTGTTTTTT	CASSAKKGTGELFF
TRBV6-4	TRBD2	.	TRBJ2-3	TGTGCCAGCAGTGACTCGCCGACTAGCGGGGTTAGCACAGATACGCAGTATTTT	CASSDSPTSGVSTDTQYF
TRBV5-1	.	few	TRBJ2-3	TGCGCCAGCAGCTTAGGGTTATTTAGCACAGATACGCAGTATTTT	CASSLGLFSTDTQYF
TRBV24-1	TRBD2	.	TRBJ2-1	TGTGCCACCAGTGACCCTAGCGGGAGATACAATGAGCAGTTCTTC	CATSDPSGRYNEQFF
TRBV9	TRBD1	many	TRBJ2-1	TGTGCCAGCAGCGTACAGGGGGCTGGATATGAGCAGTTCTTC	CASSVQGAGYEQFF
TRBV12-3/TRBV12-4	.	.	TRBJ2-7	TGTGCCAGCAGTTTAGATTCGGGTCCCTCCTACGAGCAGTACTTC	CASSLDSGPSYEQYF
TRBV30	.	.	TRBJ1-5	TGTGCCTGGACCAACCCGGCGGGTATGAGCAATCAGCCCCAGCATTTT	CAWTNPAGMSNQPQHF
TRBV30	.	few	TRBJ2-3	TGTGCCTGGGAAGCAGGGGTGGGCCCAGATACGCAGTATTTT	CAWEAGVGPDTQYF
TRBV5-1	TRBD2	few	TRBJ2-3	TGCGCCAGCAGCCAACTAGCGGGGGAGACAGATACGCAGTATTTT	CASSQLAGETDTQYF
TRBV5-1	.	.	TRBJ1-2	TGCGCCAGCAGCGTGAGGGGAACTAACTATGGCTACACCTTC	CASSVRGTNYGYTF
TRBV5-1	TRBD1	few	TRBJ2-7	TGCGCCAGCAGCAGGGGACAGGGAATATCCTACGAGCAGTACTTC	CASSRGQGISYEQYF
TRBV29-1	.	few	TRBJ1-3	TGCAGCGTTGAAGATGTCAGAGGAAACACCATATATTTT	CSVEDVRGNTIYF
TRBV18	.	few	TRBJ2-5	TGTGCCAGCTCACGTCGAGCCCAAGAGACCCAGTACTTC	CASSRRAQETQYF
TRBV2	.	few	TRBJ2-1	TGTGCCAGCCAAGAGAGCTGGGTCGGTGACAATGAGCAGTTCTTC	CASQESWVGDNEQFF
TRBV7-6	TRBD1	.	TRBJ2-1	TGTGCCAGCAGCCCGGGGCGGACAGGGCATGAGCAGTTCTTC	CASSPGRTGHEQFF
TRBV12-3/TRBV12-4	.	few	TRBJ2-7	TGTGCCAGCAGTTTAGTGAATGACAGGACCTACGAGCAGTACTTC	CASSLVNDRTYEQYF
TRBV2	TRBD2	.	TRBJ2-7	TGTGCCAGCAAAGGACTAGCGTCCATCTACGAGCAGTACTTC	CASKGLASIYEQYF
TRBV25-1	.	.	TRBJ1-2	TGTGCCAGCAGTGACCAGCTCCCAGGGAAGGGCTACACCTTC	CASSDQLPGKGYTF
TRBV5-5	TRBD1	few	TRBJ1-4	TGTGCCAGCAGCTTGGACGACAGGGGAATTAATGAAAAACTGTTTTTT	CASSLDDRGINEKLFF
TRBV4-3	.	.	TRBJ2-1	TGCGCCAGCAGCCAACATTCGCAGGGAGGCCGCAATGAGCAGTTCTTC	CASSQHSQGGRNEQFF
TRBV21-1	.	.	TRBJ2-7	TGTGCCAGCAGCCCCCCTCATTTGCTGGACAGGGACGCCTACGAGCAGTACTTC	CASSPPHLLDRDAYEQYF
TRBV6-2/TRBV6-3	.	many	TRBJ2-1	TGTGCCAGCAGACGTGCTAGTCAAATTGAGCAGTTCTTC	CASRRASQIEQFF
TRBV9	TRBD2	.	TRBJ2-1	TGTGCCAGCAGCTCGCGACTAGCGGGGGCCCCCTACAATGAGCAGTTCTTC	CASSSRLAGAPYNEQFF
TRBV7-2	.	few	TRBJ2-7	TGTGCCAGCAGCTTAGTTCCGGACGCGCGGTCCTACGAGCAGTACTTC	CASSLVPDARSYEQYF
TRBV6-5	TRBD2	.	TRBJ2-7	TGTGCCAGCAGGACCCGGGGGGGAGGGTCCTACGAGCAGTACTTC	CASRTRGGGSYEQYF
TRBV7-6	.	many	TRBJ1-1	TGTGCCAGCAGCTTAGTACCGGGAATGAACACTGAAGCTTTCTTT	CASSLVPGMNTEAFF